The clone carrying this TCR beta chain was picked up a small number of times. Its antigen is currently unknown. The CDR3 extends over 15 amino acids. The germline gives CDR1 WNHNN, CDR2 SYGVQD (reference sequence). The V gene lost 2 bases and the J gene lost 7 bases, with 18 bases spanning the gap. The protocol was immunoSEQ multiplex PCR, while the TCRdb copy is restricted to in-frame clones and leaves out a portion. This table holds approximately 110,000 clones, about 90% found once. The data were obtained in a study of T cell responses to AZD1222 COVID-19 vaccine. Study at large: Some second doses came at about 4 weeks and others at about 12 weeks; these were pooled.

Study findings and constraints: Only after the peak T cell response were repertoires sampled. Seropositive status at baseline applied to only 5 or 6 AZD1222 recipients.

The clonotype was recovered from an adult in good health. This rearrangement joins TRBV10-1 to TRBJ2-7; D gene ambiguous. The source was peripheral blood, collected on day 0 of AZD1222 vaccination. The CDR3 sequence: CASSEPKLLIFEQYF. CDR3 DNA sequence: TGCGCCAGCAGTGAGCCCAAGCTCCTAATTTTTGAGCAGTACTTC.